The table lists the clone carrying this TCR beta chain with a few counts. Sample time point: sample taken at primary tumor resection. The input material, whole RNA from tumor, nontumor lung or frozen PBMC, was sequenced unsorted. One entry per CDR3 protein results from TCRdb running MiXCR on the 5' RACE reads. The sample records fewer than 7,000 distinct CDR3 sequences, roughly 8% being singletons. Germline V lookup: CDR1 MNHEY, CDR2 SMNVEV (reference sequence). V lost 3 bases and J lost 6, with 9 bases in between. The length of the CDR3 is 13 residues. This entry comes from a study of spatial heterogeneity in lung cancer. Study information: Consistently, beta-chain sequences turned up in larger numbers than alpha-chain sequences did.

Sequenced material: normal lung tissue next to the tumor, taken at surgery. The clonotype originates from a female donor with early-stage non-small cell lung cancer. The gene calls are TRBV27 and TRBJ1-5, with D uncertain. The CDR3 here is CASSFRVSQPQHF. The CDR3 region has the DNA TGTGCCAGCAGTTTCCGGGTCAGTCAGCCCCAGCATTTT.